This entry is about one T cell receptor beta chain. It was with a sample-barcoded 5' primer and a J-beta primer mix that a second PCR of roughly 7 to 12 cycles was run. MiXCR was run by TCRdb on the 5' RACE reads, yielding one entry per CDR3 protein. The profile shows hundreds of thousands of distinct CDR3 sequences, approximately 53% of them singletons. Germline CDR1 reads MNHEY; CDR2 reads SMNVEV (reference sequence). V dropped 3 bases and J dropped 6 bases, with 14 bases sitting between them. This CDR3 comprises 14 residues. These data are taken from a study of blood T cells in healthy people across ages.

This sequence joins TRBV27 and TRBJ1-2; D possibly corresponds to TRBD1 (6 bases). The receptor comes from a man older than 75 in good health. The source material was blood. The CDR3 DNA sequence: TGTGCCAGCAGTTTCGGGGGGCGCTCCGATGGCTACACCTTC. It encodes CASSFGGRSDGYTF.